Sequencing of this T cell receptor (beta chain) was carried out in a study of blood T cell repertoires in COVID-19. Losses at the gene ends were 4 bases for V and 6 bases for J; bases not matched to a gene: 7. Germline V gene sequence: CDR1 LNHDA, CDR2 SQIVND (reference sequence). The CDR3 has 15 amino acids. Only in-frame clones appear in the TCRdb table, and some are missing; sequencing was by immunoSEQ multiplex PCR. Of some 240,000 clones in the sample, 65% to 90% are singletons; the top ten hold 9.7%. This chain links TRBV19 with TRBJ1-5; TRBD1 agrees at 9 bases. Input material: peripheral blood. This sequence originates from a man in his fifties with active or convalescent COVID-19. The CDR3 loop reads CASSTPTGGGQPQHF. In nucleotides, the CDR3 is TGTGCCAGTAGTACCCCTACAGGGGGCGGTCAGCCCCAGCATTTT.